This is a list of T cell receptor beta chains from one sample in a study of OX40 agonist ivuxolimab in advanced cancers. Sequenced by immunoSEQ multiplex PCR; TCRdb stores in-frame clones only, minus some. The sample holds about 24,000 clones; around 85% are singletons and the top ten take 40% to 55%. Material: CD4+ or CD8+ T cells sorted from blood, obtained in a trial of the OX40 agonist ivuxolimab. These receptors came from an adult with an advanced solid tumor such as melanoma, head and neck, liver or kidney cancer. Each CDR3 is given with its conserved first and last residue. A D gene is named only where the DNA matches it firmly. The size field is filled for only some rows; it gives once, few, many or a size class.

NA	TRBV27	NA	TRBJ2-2	TGTGCCAGCAGTTTTGCCGGGGACCCCTTTGGTTTGGCCGGGGAGCTGTTTTTT	CASSFAGDPFGLAGELFF
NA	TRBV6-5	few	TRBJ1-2	TGTGCCAGCAGTTACTCCGGGGACTATGGCTACACCTTC	CASSYSGDYGYTF
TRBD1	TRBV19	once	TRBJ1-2	TGTGCCAGTACCGGGACAGGGGAAATCTATGGCTACACCTTC	CASTGTGEIYGYTF
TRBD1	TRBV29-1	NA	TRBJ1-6	TGCAGCTTCGCCGGACAGGGACTCTATAATTCACCCCTCCACTTT	CSFAGQGLYNSPLHF
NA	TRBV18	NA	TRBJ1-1	TGTGCCAGCTCACCACCGGGACACACTGAAGCTTTCTTT	CASSPPGHTEAFF
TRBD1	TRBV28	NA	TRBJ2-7	TGTGCCAGCAGTCCTCCCGGACAGGGGGACGAGCAGTACTTC	CASSPPGQGDEQYF
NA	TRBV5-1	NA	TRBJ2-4	TGCGCCAGCAGAGGGGCCGGGTCCAAAAACATTCAGTACTTC	CASRGAGSKNIQYF
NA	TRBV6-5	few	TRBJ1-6	TGTGCCAGCAGTTACGCGGGGCTTGGGACGCCCCTCCACTTT	CASSYAGLGTPLHF
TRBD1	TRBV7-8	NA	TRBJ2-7	TGTGCCAGCAGCTCTTTCGCGGGACAGGGAGCCTACGAGCAGTACTTC	CASSSFAGQGAYEQYF
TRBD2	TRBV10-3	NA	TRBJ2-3	TGTGCCATCAGTTCGACAGAACTAGCGGAAACAGATACGCAGTATTTT	CAISSTELAETDTQYF
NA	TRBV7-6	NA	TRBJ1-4	TGTGCCAGCAGCGGCGACGCCCTTAATGAAAAACTGTTTTTT	CASSGDALNEKLFF
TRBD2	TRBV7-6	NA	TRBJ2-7	TGTGCCAGCAGCTTAGAGGCTAGCGGGACTCTAGTCTACGAGCAGTACTTC	CASSLEASGTLVYEQYF
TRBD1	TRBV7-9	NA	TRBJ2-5	TGTGCCAGCAGATCAGGACAGGGGGGCGTGGAGACCCAGTACTTC	CASRSGQGGVETQYF
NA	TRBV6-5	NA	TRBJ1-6	TGTGCCAGCAGTCCCCTGGGGCCTGATTCACCCCTCCACTTT	CASSPLGPDSPLHF
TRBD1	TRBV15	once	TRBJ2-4	TGTGCCACCAGCAGCGGTCAGGGGGCCGTAGCCAAAAACATTCAGTACTTC	CATSSGQGAVAKNIQYF
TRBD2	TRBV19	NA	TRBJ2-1	TGTGCCAGTACCTCGACGGGAGGGGATGAGCAGTTCTTC	CASTSTGGDEQFF
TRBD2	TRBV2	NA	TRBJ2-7	TGTGCCAGCAGTGACGGGACTAGACTCCACGAGCAGTACTTC	CASSDGTRLHEQYF
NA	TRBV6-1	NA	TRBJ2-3	TGTGCCAGCAGTGGGGTGACAGCCCTCACAGATACGCAGTATTTT	CASSGVTALTDTQYF
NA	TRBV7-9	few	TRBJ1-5	TGTGCCAGCAGTTATTCGCCGGATCTTAGCAATCAGCCCCAGCATTTT	CASSYSPDLSNQPQHF
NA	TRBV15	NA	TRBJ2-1	TGTGCCACCAGCAAGGGCTCCTACAATGAGCAGTTCTTC	CATSKGSYNEQFF
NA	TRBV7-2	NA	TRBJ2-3	TGTGCCAGCAGCTTAGCGCGGGGCGTAGAAGATACGCAGTATTTT	CASSLARGVEDTQYF
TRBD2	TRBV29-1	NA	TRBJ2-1	TGCAGCGTCGAACTAGCGGGGGGCTACAATGAGCAGTTCTTC	CSVELAGGYNEQFF
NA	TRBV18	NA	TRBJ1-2	TGTGCCAGCTCACCACTCGACTCAGGGGCCGATGGCTACACCTTC	CASSPLDSGADGYTF
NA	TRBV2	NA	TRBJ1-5	TGTGCCAGCAGTGAAACGGAGAGGGGTCAGCCCCAGCATTTT	CASSETERGQPQHF
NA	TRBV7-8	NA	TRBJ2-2	TGTGCCGGCCAGGCGGCGGCCACCGGGGAGCTGTTTTTT	CAGQAAATGELFF
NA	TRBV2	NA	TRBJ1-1	TGTGCCAGCAGCAGGAACACAGCCCCGAACACTGAAGCTTTCTTT	CASSRNTAPNTEAFF
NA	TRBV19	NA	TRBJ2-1	TGTGCCAGTAGTCCTTTTAAGAGCTCCTACAATGAGCAGTTCTTC	CASSPFKSSYNEQFF
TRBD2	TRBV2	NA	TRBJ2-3	TGTGCCAGCAGCCCCTGGAATAGCGGGATATCGAGCACAGATACGCAGTATTTT	CASSPWNSGISSTDTQYF
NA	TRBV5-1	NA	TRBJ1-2	TGCGCCAGCAGCTTACGCTCTAACTATGGCTACACCTTC	CASSLRSNYGYTF
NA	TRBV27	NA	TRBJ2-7	TGTGCCAGCAGTCCTACTCCGAGATCCTACGAGCAGTACTTC	CASSPTPRSYEQYF
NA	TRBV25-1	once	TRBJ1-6	TGTGCCAGCAGTGAATGGGAGGAGCGTTCACCCCTCCACTTT	CASSEWEERSPLHF
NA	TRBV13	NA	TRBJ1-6	TGTGCCAGCAGGAGATCCGGGGGCTCTTGGAATTCACCCCTCCACTTT	CASRRSGGSWNSPLHF
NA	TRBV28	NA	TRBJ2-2	TGTGCCAGCAGTTTACGAGCCGAGTGGGGCACCGGGGAGCTGTTTTTT	CASSLRAEWGTGELFF
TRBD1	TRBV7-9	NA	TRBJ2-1	TGTGCCAGCAGCATCCGGGACAGCAGCTACAATGAGCAGTTCTTC	CASSIRDSSYNEQFF
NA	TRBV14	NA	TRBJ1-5	TGTGCCAGCAGCCAAGATCGGAGGGCGAGGGGGAGCAATCAGCCCCAGCATTTT	CASSQDRRARGSNQPQHF
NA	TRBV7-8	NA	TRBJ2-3	TGTGCCAGCACTATCACGGCACCTTCAGCAGATACGCAGTATTTT	CASTITAPSADTQYF
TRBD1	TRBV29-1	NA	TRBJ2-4	TGCAGCGCCGAGACCCCCGGGACAGGTACTAACATTCAGTACTTC	CSAETPGTGTNIQYF
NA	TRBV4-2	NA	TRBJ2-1	TGTGCCAGCAGCCAATTCCATGGGGATGAGCAGTTCTTC	CASSQFHGDEQFF
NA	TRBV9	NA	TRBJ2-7	TGTGCCAGCAGCGTATCCGGAGGCCTCGAGGCCTACGAGCAGTACTTC	CASSVSGGLEAYEQYF
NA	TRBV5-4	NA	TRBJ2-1	TGTGCCAGCAGCGTCCGGGACCTAGCCTACAATGAGCAGTTCTTC	CASSVRDLAYNEQFF
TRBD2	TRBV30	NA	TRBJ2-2	TGTGCCTGGAGTGTATCTAGCGGGGGGGAGCTGTTTTTT	CAWSVSSGGELFF
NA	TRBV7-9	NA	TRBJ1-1	TGTGCCAGCAGCTTTCTGTTTGGGTCTGAAGCTTTCTTT	CASSFLFGSEAFF
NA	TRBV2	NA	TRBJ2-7	TGTGCCAGCAGTGAATCCGGAGCCTCCTACGAGCAGTACTTC	CASSESGASYEQYF
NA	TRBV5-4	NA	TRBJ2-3	TGTGCCAGCAGCTTGGGGACCGACGGGACAGATACGCAGTATTTT	CASSLGTDGTDTQYF
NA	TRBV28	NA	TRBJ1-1	TGTGCCAGCAGTTTAGAGGGCAGCACTGAAGCTTTCTTT	CASSLEGSTEAFF
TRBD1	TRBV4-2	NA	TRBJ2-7	TGTGCCAGCAGCCAAGATGGGAACGGACAGGGTTCCTACGAGCAGTACTTC	CASSQDGNGQGSYEQYF
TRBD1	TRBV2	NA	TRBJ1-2	TGTGCCAGCAGTGATAGCCGGGACAGAGTACTCTATGGCTACACCTTC	CASSDSRDRVLYGYTF
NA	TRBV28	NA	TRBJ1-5	TGTGCCGCAGCGCGGGTTTGGGGGGTCAATCAGCCCCAGCATTTT	CAAARVWGVNQPQHF
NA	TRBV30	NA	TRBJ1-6	TGTGCCTGGAGTCTGGACAGAAGCTCCTATAATTCACCCCTCCACTTT	CAWSLDRSSYNSPLHF
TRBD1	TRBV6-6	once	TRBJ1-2	TGTGCCAGCAGTTACTCGGACGGACAGGGTGGGGTTGGCTACACCTTC	CASSYSDGQGGVGYTF
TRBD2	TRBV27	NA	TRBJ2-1	TGTGCCAGCAGTTTAAGAGGGTGGCGGGGGGGCTCCTACAATGAGCAGTTCTTC	CASSLRGWRGGSYNEQFF
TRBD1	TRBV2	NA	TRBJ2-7	TGTGCCAGCAGCCCCGGGACAGGGGTGACCTACGAGCAGTACTTC	CASSPGTGVTYEQYF